The 8 T cell receptor beta chains listed next were all sequenced from one sample in a study of blood T cell repertoires in COVID-19. Some clones are missing from TCRdb's copy, which holds only in-frame ones; the method was immunoSEQ multiplex PCR. The sample contains a few hundred thousand clones, 65% to 90% of which appear only once. The specimen was peripheral blood. The receptors come from a woman between 70 and 85 years old with COVID-19, enrolled during active disease.

The rearrangement joins TRBV7-8 to TRBJ2-5; the D gene could be TRBD1 or TRBD2 (5 bases each). This CDR3 region has 13 residues. CDR1 and CDR2 (germline): SGHVS, FQNEAQ. V was clipped by 5 bases and J by 1 base, with 8 bases between them. The chain's CDR3 is CASSRGPQETQYF. CDR3 coding DNA: TGTGCCAGCAGCCGGGGCCCCCAAGAGACCCAGTACTTC.

There are a few counts of this clone. The gene calls are TRBV2 and TRBJ2-7, with D unclear. Per germline, CDR1 SNHLY and CDR2 FYNNEI. The CDR3 contains 11 residues. V was clipped by 4 bases and J by 2 bases, with 3 bases between them. The chain's CDR3 is CASSATYEQYF. CDR3 DNA sequence: TGTGCCAGCAGTGCCACCTACGAGCAGTACTTC.

The genes are TRBV27 and TRBJ1-2; the D gene is possibly TRBD1 (5 bases). CDR1 is MNHEY, CDR2 SMNVEV, per germline (reference sequence). V was trimmed by 5 bases and J by 7 bases, leaving 20 bases between them. The CDR3 is made up of 15 amino acids. The CDR3 reads CASSRRQTYASGYTF. CDR3 nucleotides: TGTGCCAGCAGTAGAAGACAGACATACGCCTCTGGCTACACCTTC.

This clone was picked up one time. The rearrangement joins TRBV19 to TRBJ2-7; D unresolved. From germline, CDR1 is LNHDA and CDR2 SQIVND (reference sequence). The CDR3 consists of 12 residues. Trimming pared 4 bases from V and 4 bases from J, leaving 8 bases between. CDR3 sequence reads: CASSTTTYEQYF. CDR3 coding DNA: TGTGCCAGTAGTACTACGACATACGAGCAGTACTTC.

This chain uses TRBV9 with TRBJ1-3, with 12 nucleotides matching TRBD1. Germline lookup yields CDR1 SGDLS and CDR2 YYNGEE. This CDR3 is 18 amino acids long. The junction had 6 bases not matched to a gene; V was cut back by 0 bases and J by 2 bases. This CDR3 reads CASSVGDRGQPAGNTIYF. CDR3 coding DNA: TGTGCCAGCAGCGTAGGGGACAGGGGGCAACCGGCTGGAAACACCATATATTTT.

V and J are TRBV6-2 or TRBV6-3 and TRBJ2-1; maybe TRBD1 (6 bases). In germline, CDR1 is MNHEY, CDR2 SVGEGT. The CDR3 is made up of 16 amino acids. Trimming took 2 bases from V and 1 from J, leaving 12 bases between them. CDR3 nucleotide sequence: TGTGCCAGCAGTTACAGCTTCGGGACATCCTACAATGAGCAGTTCTTC. Translated, it gives CASSYSFGTSYNEQFF.

This chain joins TRBV4-3 and TRBJ2-7; the D gene is possibly TRBD1 (6 bases). V gave up 3 bases and J gave up 3 bases, with 15 bases separating them. Germline lookup yields CDR1 LGHNA and CDR2 YSLEER. CDR3 length: 15 residues. Here the CDR3 reads CASSQRITGNYEQYF. DNA for the CDR3: TGCGCCAGCAGCCAGCGTATTACAGGGAACTACGAGCAGTACTTC.

The chain recombines TRBV19 with TRBJ2-1; no firm D call. The CDR3 totals 12 residues. Per germline, CDR1 LNHDA and CDR2 SQIVND (reference sequence). V was clipped by 5 bases and J by 9 bases, with 11 bases between them. The CDR3 loop is CASSVRVGEQFF. For the CDR3, the DNA is TGTGCCAGTAGTGTTCGAGTTGGTGAGCAGTTCTTC.